This T cell receptor beta chain was found in a study of OX40 agonist ivuxolimab in advanced cancers. Notes on this clone: Its antigen is not identified.

Study results and caveats: Researchers did not establish what antigens the expanded peripheral T cells target. More expanded clones were found, on average, in CD8+ than in CD4+ T cells.

The table came from immunoSEQ multiplex PCR; TCRdb's copy has only in-frame clones and leaves some out. Among some 96,000 clones, about nine tenths were seen once, and the ten largest hold about 0.15%. Sequences were derived from CD4+ or CD8+ T cells sorted from blood, sampled in a trial of the OX40 agonist ivuxolimab. The TCR sequence derives from an adult with an advanced solid tumor such as melanoma, head and neck, liver or kidney cancer.

DNA for the CDR3: TGTGCCAGCTCCCCAAAAGGACCGGGACTAGCATCTGGGGGTCGAGAGACCCAGTACTTC. Translation: CASSPKGPGLASGGRETQYF. The rearrangement uses TRBV18 and TRBJ2-5, with 9 bases identical to TRBD2. There are 20 residues in the CDR3. With V trimmed by 6 bases and J by 4 bases, 24 bases remained unmatched. CDR1 is KGHSH and CDR2 is LQKENI in the germline V gene. Drawing the rest from reference TRBV18 and TRBJ2-5, the complete variable domain is NAGVMQNPRHLVRRRGQEARLRCSPMKGHSHVYWYRQLPEEGLKFMVYLQKENIIDESGMPKERFSAEFPKEGPSILRIQQVVRGDSAAYFCASSPKGPGLASGGRETQYFGPGTRLLVL.